This record looks at one TCR beta chain sequence and its context. The sample originates from a study of T cell changes during pregnancy in multiple sclerosis. The CDR3 contains 16 residues. Trimming took 4 bases from V and 7 from J; bases not matched to a gene: 9. CDR1 is SGDLS, CDR2 YYNGEE, per germline. Libraries were prepared by immunoSEQ multiplex PCR; TCRdb keeps only in-frame clonotypes and omits some of them. The data hold more than 45,000 clones, with 93% observed a single time. This receptor was identified in a female donor with multiple sclerosis, enrolled in a pregnancy study. This chain joins TRBV9 and TRBJ2-1, with 12 bases matching TRBD1. This material consisted of CD8+ T cells from peripheral blood mononuclear cells, taken in the second trimester of pregnancy. This chain's CDR3 is CASSITPGQGANEQFF. DNA of the CDR3: TGTGCCAGCAGCATTACGCCGGGACAGGGGGCTAATGAGCAGTTCTTC.